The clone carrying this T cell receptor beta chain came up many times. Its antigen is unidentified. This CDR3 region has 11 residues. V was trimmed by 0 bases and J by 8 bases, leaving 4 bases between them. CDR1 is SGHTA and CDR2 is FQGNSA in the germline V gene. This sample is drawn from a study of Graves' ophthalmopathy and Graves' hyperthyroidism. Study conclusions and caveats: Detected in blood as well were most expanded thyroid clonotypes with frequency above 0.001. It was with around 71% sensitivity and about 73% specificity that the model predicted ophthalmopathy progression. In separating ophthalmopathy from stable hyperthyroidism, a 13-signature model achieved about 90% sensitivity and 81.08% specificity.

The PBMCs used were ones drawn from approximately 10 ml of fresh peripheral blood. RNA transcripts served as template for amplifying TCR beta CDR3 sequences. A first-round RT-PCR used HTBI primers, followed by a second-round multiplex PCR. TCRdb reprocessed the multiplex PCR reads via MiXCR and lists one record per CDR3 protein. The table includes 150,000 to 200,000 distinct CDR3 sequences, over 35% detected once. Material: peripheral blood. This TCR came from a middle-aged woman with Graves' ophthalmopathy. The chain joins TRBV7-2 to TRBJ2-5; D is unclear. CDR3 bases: TGTGCCAGCAGCTTAGCGGCTACCCAGTACTTC. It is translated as CASSLAATQYF.